These T cell receptor beta chains were read from a single sample in a study of Ad26.COV2.S vaccination and SARS-CoV-2 variants. Profiled with immunoSEQ multiplex PCR; TCRdb holds only in-frame clones, not every one. The table shows 350,000 to 500,000 clones, with 89% occurring only once. The specimen comprised peripheral blood, sampled in a trial of Ad26.COV2.S vaccine versus placebo. The receptors were gathered from a person between 18 and 65 years old who received the Ad26.COV2.S COVID-19 vaccine or a placebo. Both conserved end residues are part of each CDR3. The D gene is left open where the match is weak. Size values are once, few and many counts, or a class for expanded clones, and some rows have none.

d_call	j_call	clone_size	v_call	cdr3_aa	cdr3_nt
TRBD2	TRBJ2-1	.	TRBV10-3	CAISESSVAGGTYNEQFF	TGTGCCATCAGTGAGTCGAGTGTAGCGGGGGGTACCTACAATGAGCAGTTCTTC
.	TRBJ2-1	.	TRBV7-9	CASNHFGGSYNEQFF	TGTGCCAGCAACCACTTCGGTGGCTCCTACAATGAGCAGTTCTTC
.	TRBJ1-1	.	TRBV4-3	CASSQRAGSLSEAFF	TGCGCCAGCAGCCAGCGGGCGGGCAGCCTATCTGAAGCTTTCTTT
.	TRBJ2-1	.	TRBV28	CASSLPGQLASPPYNEQFF	TGTGCCAGCAGTTTACCGGGACAACTCGCCAGTCCTCCCTACAATGAGCAGTTCTTC
.	TRBJ1-4	.	TRBV5-1	CASSRGGGKEKLFF	TGCGCCAGCAGCCGGGGAGGGGGAAAGGAAAAACTGTTTTTT
TRBD2	TRBJ2-5	.	TRBV7-2	CASSFLAVYQETQYF	TGTGCCAGCAGCTTTCTAGCGGTGTACCAAGAGACCCAGTACTTC
TRBD2	TRBJ2-3	.	TRBV7-9	CASKTSGNTDTQYF	TGTGCCAGCAAAACTAGCGGCAACACAGATACGCAGTATTTT
.	TRBJ1-4	.	TRBV7-8	CASSRRTPGNEKLFF	TGTGCCAGCAGCCGTCGGACCCCGGGGAATGAAAAACTGTTTTTT
.	TRBJ1-4	.	TRBV4-3	CASSPDVEEKLFF	TGCGCCAGCAGCCCCGACGTGGAGGAAAAACTGTTTTTT
.	TRBJ2-7	once	TRBV7-8	CASSNPGRDYEQYF	TGTGCCAGCAGCAATCCGGGCCGGGACTACGAGCAGTACTTC
.	TRBJ2-2	.	TRBV18	CASSPRDMDGGELFF	TGTGCCAGCTCACCACGGGACATGGATGGCGGGGAGCTGTTTTTT
TRBD1	TRBJ2-5	.	TRBV5-1	CASSKGQVGGQETQYF	TGCGCCAGCAGCAAGGGACAGGTTGGGGGGCAGGAGACCCAGTACTTC
TRBD2	TRBJ2-5	once	TRBV4-3	CASSQRTSEETQYF	TGCGCCAGCAGCCAACGGACTAGTGAAGAGACCCAGTACTTC
.	TRBJ2-1	.	TRBV24-1	CATGNRFEQFF	TGTGCCACCGGCAATCGATTTGAGCAGTTCTTC
.	TRBJ1-2	.	TRBV4-3	CASSQESSSNYGYTF	TGCGCCAGCAGCCAAGAATCCAGTTCTAACTATGGCTACACCTTC
.	TRBJ2-3	once	TRBV5-1	CASSLRSWADTQYF	TGCGCCAGCAGCTTGAGGAGTTGGGCAGATACGCAGTATTTT
.	TRBJ2-3	.	TRBV5-1	CASSLGLLSTDTQYF	TGCGCCAGCAGCTTAGGGCTACTAAGCACAGATACGCAGTATTTT
.	TRBJ1-1	once	TRBV29-1	CSVGRGMNTEAFF	TGCAGCGTAGGACGGGGGATGAACACTGAAGCTTTCTTT
.	TRBJ1-1	.	TRBV10-3	CAISDPGDFNTEAFF	TGTGCCATCAGTGATCCAGGGGACTTTAACACTGAAGCTTTCTTT
.	TRBJ1-2	.	TRBV12-5	CASGVHDDPEGKYYGYTF	TGTGCTAGTGGCGTCCACGATGACCCAGAGGGGAAGTACTATGGCTACACCTTC
.	TRBJ2-5	.	TRBV5-1	CASSSQQETQYF	TGCGCCAGCAGCTCACAGCAAGAGACCCAGTACTTC
.	TRBJ1-5	once	TRBV20-1	CSASGGSGIADQPQHF	TGCAGTGCTAGTGGGGGATCAGGGATCGCGGATCAGCCCCAGCATTTT
TRBD2	TRBJ2-3	.	TRBV9	CASSVAPLSGGFTDTQYF	TGTGCCAGCAGCGTAGCCCCCCTTAGCGGGGGGTTCACAGATACGCAGTATTTT